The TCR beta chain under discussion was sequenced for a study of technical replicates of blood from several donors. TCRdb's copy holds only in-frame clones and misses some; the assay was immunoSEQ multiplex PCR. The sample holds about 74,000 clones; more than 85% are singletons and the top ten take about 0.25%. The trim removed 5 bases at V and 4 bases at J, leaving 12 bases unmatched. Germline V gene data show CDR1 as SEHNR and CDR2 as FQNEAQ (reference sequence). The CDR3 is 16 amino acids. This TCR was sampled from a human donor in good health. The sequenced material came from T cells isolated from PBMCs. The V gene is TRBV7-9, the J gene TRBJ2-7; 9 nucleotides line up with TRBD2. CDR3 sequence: CASSAMLAGDRYEQYF. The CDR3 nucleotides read TGTGCCAGCAGCGCGATGTTAGCGGGAGATCGGTACGAGCAGTACTTC. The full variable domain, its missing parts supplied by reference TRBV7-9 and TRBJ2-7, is DTGVSQNPRHKITKRGQNVTFRCDPISEHNRLYWYRQTLGQGPEFLTYFQNEAQLEKSRLLSDRFSAERPKGSFSTLEIQRTEQGDSAMYLCASSAMLAGDRYEQYFGPGTRLTVT.